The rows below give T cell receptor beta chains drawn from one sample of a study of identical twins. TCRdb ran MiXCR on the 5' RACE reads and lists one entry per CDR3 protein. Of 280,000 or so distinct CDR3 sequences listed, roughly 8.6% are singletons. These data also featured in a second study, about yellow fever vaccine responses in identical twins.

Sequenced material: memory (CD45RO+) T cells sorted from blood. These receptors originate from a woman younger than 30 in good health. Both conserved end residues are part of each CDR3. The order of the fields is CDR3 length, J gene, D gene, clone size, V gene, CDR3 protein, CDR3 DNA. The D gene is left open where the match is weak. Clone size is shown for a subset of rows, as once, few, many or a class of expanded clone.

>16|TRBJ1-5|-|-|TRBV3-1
CASSQEPPAGNQPQHF
TGTGCCAGCAGCCAAGAGCCCCCGGCCGGCAATCAGCCCCAGCATTTT
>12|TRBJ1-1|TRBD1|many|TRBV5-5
CASSSPGQGAFF
TGTGCCAGCAGCTCCCCGGGACAGGGAGCTTTCTTT
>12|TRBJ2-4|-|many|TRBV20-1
CSAYQSNGIQYF
TGCAGTGCCTATCAAAGCAACGGCATTCAGTACTTC
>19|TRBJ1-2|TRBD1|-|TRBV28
CASSPSRVRDRRAGDGYTF
TGTGCCAGCAGCCCGTCACGGGTAAGGGACAGGCGCGCGGGGGATGGCTACACCTTC
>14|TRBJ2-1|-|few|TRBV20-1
CSAKKRTSYNEQFF
TGCAGTGCTAAAAAGCGGACTTCCTACAATGAGCAGTTCTTC
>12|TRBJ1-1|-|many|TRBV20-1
CSVMTGNTEAFF
TGCAGTGTGATGACGGGGAACACTGAAGCTTTCTTT
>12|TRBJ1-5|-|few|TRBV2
CASGLGSQPQHF
TGTGCCAGCGGGCTGGGTTCACAGCCCCAGCATTTT
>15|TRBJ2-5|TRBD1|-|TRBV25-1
CASSMGTGTTETQYF
TGTGCCAGCAGTATGGGGACAGGTACTACGGAGACCCAGTACTTC
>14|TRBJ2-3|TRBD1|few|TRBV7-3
CASSFQGGTDTQYF
TGTGCCAGCAGCTTTCAGGGGGGCACAGATACGCAGTATTTT
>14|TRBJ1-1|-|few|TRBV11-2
CASSFQLSSTEAFF
TGTGCCAGCAGCTTTCAGCTCAGTTCCACTGAAGCTTTCTTT
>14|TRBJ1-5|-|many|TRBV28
CASRGSLSNQPQHF
TGTGCCAGCCGGGGTTCTCTTAGCAATCAGCCCCAGCATTTT
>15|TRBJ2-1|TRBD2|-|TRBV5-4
CASSLAIAGVNEQFF
TGTGCCAGCAGCTTGGCCATAGCGGGAGTCAATGAGCAGTTCTTC
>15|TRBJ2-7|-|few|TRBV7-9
CASSLAGVLAYEQYF
TGTGCCAGCAGCTTAGCCGGGGTACTCGCCTACGAGCAGTACTTC
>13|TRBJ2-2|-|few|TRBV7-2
CASSFRDGRELFF
TGTGCCAGCAGCTTCAGGGACGGAAGGGAGCTGTTTTTT
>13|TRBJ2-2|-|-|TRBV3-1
CASSREVTGELFF
TGTGCCAGCAGCAGAGAGGTCACCGGGGAGCTGTTTTTT
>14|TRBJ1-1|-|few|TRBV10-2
CASSESGGRGEAFF
TGCGCCAGCAGTGAGTCGGGGGGACGGGGTGAAGCTTTCTTT
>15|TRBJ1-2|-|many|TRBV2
CASSEIPNSNYGYTF
TGTGCCAGCAGTGAAATCCCTAACTCCAACTATGGCTACACCTTC
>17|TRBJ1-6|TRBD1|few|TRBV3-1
CASSQDRRTGDNSPLHF
TGTGCCAGCAGCCAAGATCGCAGGACAGGGGATAATTCACCCCTCCACTTT
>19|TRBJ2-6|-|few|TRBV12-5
CASGLSPGTGTSGANVLTF
TGTGCTAGTGGTCTGTCCCCCGGAACAGGGACCTCTGGGGCCAACGTCCTGACTTTC
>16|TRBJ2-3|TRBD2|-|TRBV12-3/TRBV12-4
CASSLVGGRGPDTQYF
TGTGCCAGCAGTTTAGTCGGGGGGAGGGGACCAGATACGCAGTATTTT
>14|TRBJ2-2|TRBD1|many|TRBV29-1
CSVADRGLTGELFF
TGCAGCGTTGCCGACAGGGGGCTCACCGGGGAGCTGTTTTTT
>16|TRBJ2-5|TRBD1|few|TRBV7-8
CASSFRPGTVKETQYF
TGTGCCAGCAGCTTTAGACCCGGGACAGTTAAAGAGACCCAGTACTTC
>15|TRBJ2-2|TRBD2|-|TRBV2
CAILGTSGVTGELFF
TGTGCCATCCTCGGGACTAGCGGGGTGACCGGGGAGCTGTTTTTT
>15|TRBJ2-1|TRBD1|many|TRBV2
CASSSTGTAYNEQFF
TGTGCCAGCAGCAGCACCGGGACAGCCTACAATGAGCAGTTCTTC
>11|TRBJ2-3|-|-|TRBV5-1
CASSFEDTQYF
TGCGCCAGCAGCTTCGAAGATACGCAGTATTTT
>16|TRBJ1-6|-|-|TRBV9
CASSVAESSYNSPLHF
TGTGCCAGCAGCGTAGCGGAATCCTCCTATAATTCACCCCTCCACTTT
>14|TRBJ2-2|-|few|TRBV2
CASSEDRLAGELFF
TGTGCCAGCAGTGAAGATAGGCTAGCCGGGGAGCTGTTTTTT
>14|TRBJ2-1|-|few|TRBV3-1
CASSQDQAALEQFF
TGTGCCAGCAGCCAAGATCAGGCAGCTCTCGAGCAGTTCTTC
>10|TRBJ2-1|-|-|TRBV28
CASGGREQFF
TGTGCCAGCGGCGGTCGTGAGCAGTTCTTC
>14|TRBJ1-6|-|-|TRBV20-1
CSARDAIPNSPLHF
TGCAGTGCTAGAGATGCAATTCCTAATTCACCCCTCCACTTT
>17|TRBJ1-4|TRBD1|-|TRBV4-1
CASSQTRQGMANEKLFF
TGCGCCAGCAGCCAAACCAGACAGGGGATGGCTAATGAAAAACTGTTTTTT
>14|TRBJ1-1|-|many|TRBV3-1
CASSQGDANTEAFF
TGTGCCAGCAGCCAAGGGGACGCGAACACTGAAGCTTTCTTT
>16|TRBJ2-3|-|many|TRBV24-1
CATSDLSGAYTDTQYF
TGTGCCACCAGTGATTTATCCGGAGCATACACAGATACGCAGTATTTT
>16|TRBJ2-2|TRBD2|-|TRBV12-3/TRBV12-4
CASSLARGGNTGELFF
TGTGCCAGCAGTTTAGCCCGGGGGGGGAACACCGGGGAGCTGTTTTTT
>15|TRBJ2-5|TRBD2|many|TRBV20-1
CSARDPTSAQETQYF
TGCAGTGCTAGAGATCCGACTAGCGCGCAAGAGACCCAGTACTTC
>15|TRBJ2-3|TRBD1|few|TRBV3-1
CASTAGQGVGDTQYF
TGTGCCAGCACCGCGGGACAGGGAGTTGGAGATACGCAGTATTTT
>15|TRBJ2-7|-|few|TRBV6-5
CASSYRPSEAYEQYF
TGTGCCAGCAGTTATCGCCCTAGCGAAGCCTACGAGCAGTACTTC
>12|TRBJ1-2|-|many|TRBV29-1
CSIFQGINGYTF
TGCAGTATCTTCCAGGGAATCAATGGCTACACCTTC
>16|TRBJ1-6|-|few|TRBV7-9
CASSLAGGGNNSPLHF
TGTGCCAGCAGCTTAGCGGGTGGAGGAAATAATTCACCCCTCCACTTT
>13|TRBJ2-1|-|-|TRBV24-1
CATSDDLAYEQFF
TGTGCCACCAGTGATGACCTCGCGTATGAGCAGTTCTTC
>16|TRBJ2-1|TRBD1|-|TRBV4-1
CASSQDPQGAGNEQFF
TGCGCCAGCAGCCAAGATCCACAGGGGGCTGGTAATGAGCAGTTCTTC
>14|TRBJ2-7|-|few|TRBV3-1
CASSQGNTEGEQYF
TGTGCCAGCAGCCAAGGGAACACCGAGGGCGAGCAGTACTTC
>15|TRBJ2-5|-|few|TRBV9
CASSVGGRREETQYF
TGTGCCAGCAGCGTCGGGGGCCGCCGGGAGGAGACCCAGTACTTC
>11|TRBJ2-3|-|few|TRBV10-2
CASSDADTQYF
TGCGCCAGCAGTGATGCAGATACGCAGTATTTT
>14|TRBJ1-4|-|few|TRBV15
CATSRGPRGEKLFF
TGTGCCACCAGCAGAGGACCCCGGGGGGAAAAACTGTTTTTT
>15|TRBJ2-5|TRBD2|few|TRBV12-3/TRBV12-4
CASQPGSGRAETQYF
TGTGCCAGTCAACCGGGGAGCGGGAGGGCAGAGACCCAGTACTTC
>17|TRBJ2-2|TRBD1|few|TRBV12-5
CASAFHSGTVNTGELFF
TGTGCTAGTGCTTTCCATTCCGGGACAGTGAACACCGGGGAGCTGTTTTTT
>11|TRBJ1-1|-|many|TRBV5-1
CASRGLGEAFF
TGCGCCAGCAGGGGTCTTGGAGAAGCTTTCTTT
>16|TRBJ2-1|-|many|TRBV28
CASSYPRGTGGDEQFF
TGTGCCAGCAGCTACCCCCGCGGTACGGGGGGCGATGAGCAGTTCTTC
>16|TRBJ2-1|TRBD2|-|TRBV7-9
CASSPQGTSGYNEQFF
TGTGCCAGCAGCCCGCAAGGGACTAGCGGATACAATGAGCAGTTCTTC